The next 3 T cell receptor beta chains were all read from a single sample in a study of brain T cells in children with intractable seizures. Clones were read by immunoSEQ multiplex PCR, and TCRdb kept only the in-frame ones, dropping some. The data hold about 340,000 clones, with over 90% observed a single time. The time point was: blood from clinic visit 5 months post-surgery; TSC patient then seizure free. The sequences come from peripheral blood, collected 4 to 6 months after surgery. The receptors here all came from a boy in the first two years of life with tuberous sclerosis and intractable seizures.

The chain employs TRBV4-1 and TRBJ2-1; unclear D gene. The CDR3 is 13 residues long. Germline CDR1 is MGHRA and CDR2 is YSYEKL. Between the trimmed V and J ends, which lost 5 bases and 5 bases, there was a span of 10 bases. Here the CDR3 reads CASSVVSDNEQFF. Here the CDR3 DNA reads TGCGCCAGCAGCGTAGTATCGGACAATGAGCAGTTCTTC.

The chain carries TRBV27 and TRBJ1-4; 8 bases agree with TRBD1. Germline V lookup: CDR1 MNHEY, CDR2 SMNVEV (reference sequence). CDR3 length: 18 residues. Trimming took 6 bases from V and 6 from J; bases not matched to a gene: 18. This CDR3 is CASRTLTPGQVYYEKLFF. The CDR3, as DNA: TGTGCCAGCAGGACATTAACTCCGGGACAGGTTTATTATGAAAAACTGTTTTTT.

The chain recombines TRBV5-5 with TRBJ2-7, with 8 bases identical to TRBD2. Germline-derived CDR1 and CDR2 are SGHKS and YYEKEE (reference sequence). The length of the CDR3 is 15 residues. V shed 4 bases, J shed 3 bases, and the junction held 9 bases outside the gene matches. CDR3 region: CASSPGGGQSYEQYF. As DNA, the CDR3 is TGTGCCAGCAGCCCCGGGGGGGGCCAGAGCTACGAGCAGTACTTC.